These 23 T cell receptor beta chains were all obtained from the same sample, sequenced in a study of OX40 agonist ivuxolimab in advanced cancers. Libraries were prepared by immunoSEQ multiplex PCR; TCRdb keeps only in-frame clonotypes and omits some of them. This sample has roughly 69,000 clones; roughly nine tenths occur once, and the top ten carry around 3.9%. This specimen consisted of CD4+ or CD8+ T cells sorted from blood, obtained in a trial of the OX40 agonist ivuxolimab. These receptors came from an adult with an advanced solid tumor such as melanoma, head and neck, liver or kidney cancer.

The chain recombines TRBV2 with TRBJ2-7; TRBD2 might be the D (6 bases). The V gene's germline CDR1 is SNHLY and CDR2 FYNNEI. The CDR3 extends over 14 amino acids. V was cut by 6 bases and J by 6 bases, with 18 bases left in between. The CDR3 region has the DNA TGTGCCAGCAGCGAGACGACTAGGGGTGGCGAGCAGTACGTC. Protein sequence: CASSETTRGGEQYV.

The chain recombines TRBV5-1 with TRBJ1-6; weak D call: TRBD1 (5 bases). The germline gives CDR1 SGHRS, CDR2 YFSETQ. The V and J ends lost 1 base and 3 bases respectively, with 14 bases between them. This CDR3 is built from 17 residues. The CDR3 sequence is CASSLHGTANYNSPLHF. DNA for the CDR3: TGCGCCAGCAGCTTGCACGGGACGGCCAACTATAATTCACCCCTCCACTTT.

The DNA of the CDR3 is TGTGCCAGCAGCACGACAGGGATTGGGTTGGAGCAGTACGTC. Translated: CASSTTGIGLEQYV. The V and J genes are TRBV7-9 and TRBJ2-7; TRBD1 matches 7 bases. Germline CDR1 SEHNR, CDR2 FQNEAQ (reference sequence). Trimming at V came to 5 bases and at J to 7 bases, leaving 11 bases not matched to a gene. This CDR3 has 14 residues.

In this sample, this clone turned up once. The CDR3 nucleotides read TGTGCCAGCAGCGTAACAGCCCGAGACCACGGGACCCAGTACTTC. Protein product: CASSVTARDHGTQYF. The genes are TRBV9 and TRBJ2-5; no firm D call. There are 15 residues in the CDR3. In germline, CDR1 is SGDLS, CDR2 YYNGEE. Trimming took 1 base from V and 7 from J, leaving 17 bases between them.

For the CDR3, the DNA is TGTGCCAGCAGTGAAGAGTCATGGGACAGGGAGAATGAGCAGTTCTTC. Amino acids: CASSEESWDRENEQFF. The V gene is TRBV6-1, the J gene TRBJ2-1; the match to TRBD1 covers 9 bases. Per the germline V gene, CDR1 is MNHNS and CDR2 is SASEGT. The CDR3 consists of 16 residues. Losses at the gene ends were 1 base for V and 7 bases for J; bases not matched to a gene: 8.

CDR3: CASSFTGSYEQYF. The CDR3 bases are TGTGCCAGCAGCTTTACGGGCTCCTACGAGCAGTACTTC. The chain couples TRBV5-4 to TRBJ2-7; D is unresolved. From germline, CDR1 is SGHNT and CDR2 YYREEE (reference sequence). Trimming shortened V by 2 bases and J by 0 bases, and 6 bases separated the two germline ends. The CDR3 consists of 13 residues.

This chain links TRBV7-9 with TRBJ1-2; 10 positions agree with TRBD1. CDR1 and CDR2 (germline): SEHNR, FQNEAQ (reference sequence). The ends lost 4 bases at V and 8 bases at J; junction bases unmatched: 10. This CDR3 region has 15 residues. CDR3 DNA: TGTGCCAGCAGCTCAGAGACAGGGGGCGCCTTCGGCTACACCTTC. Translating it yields CASSSETGGAFGYTF.

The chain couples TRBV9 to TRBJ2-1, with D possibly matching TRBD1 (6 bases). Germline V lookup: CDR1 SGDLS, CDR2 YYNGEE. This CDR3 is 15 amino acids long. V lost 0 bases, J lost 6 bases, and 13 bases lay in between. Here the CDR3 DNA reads TGTGCCAGCAGCGTAGCTAAGGGGGTGGGCAATGAGCAGTTCTTC. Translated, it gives CASSVAKGVGNEQFF.

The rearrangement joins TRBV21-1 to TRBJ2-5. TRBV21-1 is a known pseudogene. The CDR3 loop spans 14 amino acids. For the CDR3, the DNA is TGTGCCAGCAGCCTAGACATACACCAAGAGACCCAGTACTTC. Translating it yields CASSLDIHQETQYF.

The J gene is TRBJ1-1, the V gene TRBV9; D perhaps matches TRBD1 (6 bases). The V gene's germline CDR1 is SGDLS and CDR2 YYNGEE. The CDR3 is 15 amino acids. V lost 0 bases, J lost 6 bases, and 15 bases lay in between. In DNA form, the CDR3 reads TGTGCCAGCAGCGTAGATGGGGGCTCCCCTTCTGAAGCTTTCTTT. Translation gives CASSVDGGSPSEAFF.

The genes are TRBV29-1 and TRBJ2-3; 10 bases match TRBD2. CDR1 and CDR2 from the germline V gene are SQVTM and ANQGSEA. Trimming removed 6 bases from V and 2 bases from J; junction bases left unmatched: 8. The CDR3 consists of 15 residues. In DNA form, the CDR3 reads TGCAGCGTGTTGATTAGCGGGAGGCCCACAGATACGCAGTATTTT. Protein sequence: CSVLISGRPTDTQYF.

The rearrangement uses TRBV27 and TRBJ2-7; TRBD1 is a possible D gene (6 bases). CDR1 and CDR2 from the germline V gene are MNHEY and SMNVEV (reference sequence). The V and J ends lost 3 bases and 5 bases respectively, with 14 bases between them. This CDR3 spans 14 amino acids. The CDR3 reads CASSFYSGVNEQYF. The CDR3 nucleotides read TGTGCCAGCAGTTTTTACTCAGGGGTCAACGAGCAGTACTTC.

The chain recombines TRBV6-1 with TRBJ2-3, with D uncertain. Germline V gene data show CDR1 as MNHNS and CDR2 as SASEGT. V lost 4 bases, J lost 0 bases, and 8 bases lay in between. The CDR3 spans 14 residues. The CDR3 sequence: CASSGLSSTDTQYF. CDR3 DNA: TGTGCCAGCAGTGGACTGTCTAGCACAGATACGCAGTATTTT.

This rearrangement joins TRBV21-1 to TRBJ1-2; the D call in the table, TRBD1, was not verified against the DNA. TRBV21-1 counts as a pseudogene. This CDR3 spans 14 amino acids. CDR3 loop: CASSSLVQGYGYTF. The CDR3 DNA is TGTGCCAGCAGCTCCCTCGTACAGGGTTATGGCTACACCTTC.

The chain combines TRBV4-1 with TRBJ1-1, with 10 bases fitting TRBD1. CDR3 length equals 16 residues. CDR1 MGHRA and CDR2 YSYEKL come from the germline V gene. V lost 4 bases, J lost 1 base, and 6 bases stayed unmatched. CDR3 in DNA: TGCGCCAGCAGCCCGGGACAGGGGACTCCGAACACTGAAGCTTTCTTT. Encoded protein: CASSPGQGTPNTEAFF.

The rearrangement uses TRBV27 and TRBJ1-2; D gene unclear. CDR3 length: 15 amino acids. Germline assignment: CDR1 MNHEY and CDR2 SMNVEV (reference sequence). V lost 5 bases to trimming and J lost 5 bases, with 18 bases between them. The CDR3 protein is CASSRSDGFDYGYTF. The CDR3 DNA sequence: TGTGCCAGCAGTCGATCCGACGGGTTTGATTATGGCTACACCTTC.

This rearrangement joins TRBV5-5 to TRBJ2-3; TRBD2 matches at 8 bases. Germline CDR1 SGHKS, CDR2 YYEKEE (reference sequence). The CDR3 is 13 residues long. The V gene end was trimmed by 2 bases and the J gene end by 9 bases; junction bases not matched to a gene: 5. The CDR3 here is CASSFLGGDTQYF. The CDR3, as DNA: TGTGCCAGCAGCTTTCTCGGGGGGGACACGCAGTATTTT.

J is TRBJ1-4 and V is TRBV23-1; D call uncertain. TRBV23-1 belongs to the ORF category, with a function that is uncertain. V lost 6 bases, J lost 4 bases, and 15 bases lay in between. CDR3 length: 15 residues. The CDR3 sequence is CASSQGLQRNEKLFF. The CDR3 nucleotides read TGCGCCAGCAGCCAAGGCCTACAGCGTAATGAAAAACTGTTTTTT.

CDR3: CASSQADRVLSYEQYF. Written as DNA, the CDR3 is TGTGCCAGCAGCCAAGCGGACAGGGTCCTGTCCTACGAGCAGTACTTC. The chain employs TRBV14 and TRBJ2-7; TRBD1 aligns across 8 bases. The CDR3 contains 16 residues. CDR1 and CDR2 (germline): SGHDN, FVKESK. V was pared by 1 base and J by 1 base, with 6 bases of the junction left unmatched.

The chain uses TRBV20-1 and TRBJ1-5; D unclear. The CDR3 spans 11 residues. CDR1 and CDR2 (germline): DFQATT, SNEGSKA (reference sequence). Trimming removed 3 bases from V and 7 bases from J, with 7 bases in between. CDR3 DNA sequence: TGCAGTGCTAGTATCAGACAGCCCCAGCATTTT. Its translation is CSASIRQPQHF.

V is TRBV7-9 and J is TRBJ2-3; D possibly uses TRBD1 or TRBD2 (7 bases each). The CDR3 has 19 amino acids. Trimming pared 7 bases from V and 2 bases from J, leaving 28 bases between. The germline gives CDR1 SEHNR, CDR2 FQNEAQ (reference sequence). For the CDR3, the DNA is TGTGCCAGCACCCCGCGGGGGATAGGGGGCCTAGCGACCACAGATACGCAGTATTTT. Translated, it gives CASTPRGIGGLATTDTQYF.

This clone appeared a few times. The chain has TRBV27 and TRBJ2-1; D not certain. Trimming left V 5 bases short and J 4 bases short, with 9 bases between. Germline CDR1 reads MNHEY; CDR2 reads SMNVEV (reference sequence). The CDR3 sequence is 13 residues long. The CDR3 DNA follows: TGTGCCAGCAGTCCCGGACGGTACAATGAGCAGTTCTTC. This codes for CASSPGRYNEQFF.

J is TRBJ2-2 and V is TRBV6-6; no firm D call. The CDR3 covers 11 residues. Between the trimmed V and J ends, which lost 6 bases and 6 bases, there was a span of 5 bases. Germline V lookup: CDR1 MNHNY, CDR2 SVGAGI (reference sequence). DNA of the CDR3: TGTGCCAGCAGGGGTTCCGGGGAGCTGTTTTTT. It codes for CASRGSGELFF.